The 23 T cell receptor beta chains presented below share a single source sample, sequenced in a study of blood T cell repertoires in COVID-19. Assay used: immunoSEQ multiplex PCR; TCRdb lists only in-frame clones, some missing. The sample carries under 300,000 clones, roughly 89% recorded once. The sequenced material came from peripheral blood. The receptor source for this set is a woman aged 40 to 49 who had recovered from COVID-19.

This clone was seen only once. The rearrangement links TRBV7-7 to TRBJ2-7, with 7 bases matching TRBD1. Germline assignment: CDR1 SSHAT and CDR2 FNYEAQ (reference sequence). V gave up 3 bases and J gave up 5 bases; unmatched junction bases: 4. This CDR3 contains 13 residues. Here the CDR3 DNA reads TGTGCCAGCAGCTTCGGCCAGGGGGACGAGCAGTACTTC. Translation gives CASSFGQGDEQYF.

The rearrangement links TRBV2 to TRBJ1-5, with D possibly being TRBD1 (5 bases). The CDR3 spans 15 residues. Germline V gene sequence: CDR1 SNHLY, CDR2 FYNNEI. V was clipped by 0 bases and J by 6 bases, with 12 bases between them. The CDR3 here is CASSEALGGTQPQHF. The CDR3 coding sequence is TGTGCCAGCAGTGAAGCGCTCGGGGGGACTCAGCCCCAGCATTTT.

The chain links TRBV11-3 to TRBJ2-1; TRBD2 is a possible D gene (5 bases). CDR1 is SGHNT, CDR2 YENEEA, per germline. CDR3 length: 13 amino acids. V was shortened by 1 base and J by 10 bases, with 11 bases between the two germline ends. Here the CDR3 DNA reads TGTGCCAGCAGCTTAGTAGAGGGAGAAGAGCAGTTCTTC. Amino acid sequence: CASSLVEGEEQFF.

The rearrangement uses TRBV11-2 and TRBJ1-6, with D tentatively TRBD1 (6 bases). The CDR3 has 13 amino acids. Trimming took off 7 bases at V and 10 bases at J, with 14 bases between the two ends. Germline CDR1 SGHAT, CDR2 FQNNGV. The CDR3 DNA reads TGTGCCAGCACCTCGACAGGAAGGTCACCCCTCCACTTT. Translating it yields CASTSTGRSPLHF.

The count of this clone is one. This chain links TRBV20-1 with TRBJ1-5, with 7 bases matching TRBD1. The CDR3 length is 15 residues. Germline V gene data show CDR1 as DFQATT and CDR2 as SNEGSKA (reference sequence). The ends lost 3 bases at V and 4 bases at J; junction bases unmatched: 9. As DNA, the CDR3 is TGCAGTGCTAGTCAAAGGTCAGGGGGAAATCAGCCCCAGCATTTT. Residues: CSASQRSGGNQPQHF.

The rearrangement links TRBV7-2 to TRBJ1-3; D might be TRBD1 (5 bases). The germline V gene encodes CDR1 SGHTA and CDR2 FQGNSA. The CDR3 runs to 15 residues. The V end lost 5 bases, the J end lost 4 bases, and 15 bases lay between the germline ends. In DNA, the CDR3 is TGTGCCAGCAGCCCGGGGGTTCTCTCCGGAAACACCATATATTTT. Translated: CASSPGVLSGNTIYF. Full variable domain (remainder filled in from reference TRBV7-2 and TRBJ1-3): GAGVSQSPSNKVTEKGKDVELRCDPISGHTALYWYRQSLGQGLEFLIYFQGNSAPDKSGLPSDRFSAERTGGSVSTLTIQRTQQEDSAVYLCASSPGVLSGNTIYFGEGSWLTVV.

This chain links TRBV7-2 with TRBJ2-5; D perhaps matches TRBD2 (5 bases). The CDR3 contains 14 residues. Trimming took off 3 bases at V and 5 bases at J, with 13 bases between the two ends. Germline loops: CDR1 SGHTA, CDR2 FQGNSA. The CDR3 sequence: CASSFQGLPETQYF. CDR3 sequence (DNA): TGTGCCAGCAGCTTCCAAGGACTGCCTGAGACCCAGTACTTC. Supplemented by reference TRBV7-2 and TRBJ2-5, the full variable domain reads GAGVSQSPSNKVTEKGKDVELRCDPISGHTALYWYRQSLGQGLEFLIYFQGNSAPDKSGLPSDRFSAERTGGSVSTLTIQRTQQEDSAVYLCASSFQGLPETQYFGPGTRLLVL.

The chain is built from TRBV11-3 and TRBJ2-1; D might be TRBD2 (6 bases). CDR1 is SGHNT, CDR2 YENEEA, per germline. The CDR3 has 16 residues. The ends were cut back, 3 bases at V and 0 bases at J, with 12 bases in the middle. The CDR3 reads CASSFSGVSSYNEQFF. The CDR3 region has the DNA TGTGCCAGCAGCTTCTCGGGAGTTAGCTCCTACAATGAGCAGTTCTTC. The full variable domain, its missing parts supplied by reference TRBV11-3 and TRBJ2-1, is EAGVVQSPRYKIIEKKQPVAFWCNPISGHNTLYWYLQNLGQGPELLIRYENEEAVDDSQLPKDRFSAERLKGVDSTLKIQPAELGDSAVYLCASSFSGVSSYNEQFFGPGTRLTVL.

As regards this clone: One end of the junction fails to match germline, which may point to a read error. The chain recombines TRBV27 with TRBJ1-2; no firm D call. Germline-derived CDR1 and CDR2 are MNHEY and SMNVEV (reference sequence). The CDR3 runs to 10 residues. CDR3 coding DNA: TGTGCGGGAATCAATAGAAAGGGAGCCTTC. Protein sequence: CAGINRKGAF.

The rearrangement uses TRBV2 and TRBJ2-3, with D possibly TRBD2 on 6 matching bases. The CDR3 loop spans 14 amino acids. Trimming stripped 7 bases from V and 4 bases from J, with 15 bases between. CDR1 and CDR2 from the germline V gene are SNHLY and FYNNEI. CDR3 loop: CASNVGGPPDTQYF. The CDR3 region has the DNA TGTGCCAGCAACGTCGGAGGGCCCCCAGATACGCAGTATTTT.

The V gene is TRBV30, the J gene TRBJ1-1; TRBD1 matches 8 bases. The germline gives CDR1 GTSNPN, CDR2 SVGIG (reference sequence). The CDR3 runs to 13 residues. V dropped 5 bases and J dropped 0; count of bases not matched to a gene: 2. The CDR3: CAWGTGMNTEAFF. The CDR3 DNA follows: TGTGCCTGGGGGACAGGCATGAACACTGAAGCTTTCTTT.

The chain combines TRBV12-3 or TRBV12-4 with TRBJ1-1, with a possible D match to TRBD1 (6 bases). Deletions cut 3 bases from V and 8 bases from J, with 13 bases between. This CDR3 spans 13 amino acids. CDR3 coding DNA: TGTGCCAGCAGTTTTTTTTTAGGGGGAGAAGCTTTCTTT. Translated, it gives CASSFFLGGEAFF.

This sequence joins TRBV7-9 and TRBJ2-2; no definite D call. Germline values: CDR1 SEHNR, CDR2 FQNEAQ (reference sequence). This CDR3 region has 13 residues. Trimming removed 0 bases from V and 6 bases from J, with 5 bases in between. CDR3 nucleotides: TGTGCCAGCAGCTTAGCGGCCTCCGGGGAGCTGTTTTTT. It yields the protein CASSLAASGELFF.

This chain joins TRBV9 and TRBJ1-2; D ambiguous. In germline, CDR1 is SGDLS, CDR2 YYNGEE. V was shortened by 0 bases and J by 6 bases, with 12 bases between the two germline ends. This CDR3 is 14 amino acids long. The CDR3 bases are TGTGCCAGCAGCGTAGAGGCGGCGTTTGATGGCTACACCTTC. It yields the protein CASSVEAAFDGYTF.

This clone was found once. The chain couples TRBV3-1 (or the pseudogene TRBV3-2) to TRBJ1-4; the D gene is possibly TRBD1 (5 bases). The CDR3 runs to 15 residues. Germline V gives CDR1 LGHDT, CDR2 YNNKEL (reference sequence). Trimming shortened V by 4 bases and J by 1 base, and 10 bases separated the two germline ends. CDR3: CASSPGQGTNEKLFF. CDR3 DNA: TGTGCCAGCAGCCCCGGGCAGGGAACTAATGAAAAACTGTTTTTT.

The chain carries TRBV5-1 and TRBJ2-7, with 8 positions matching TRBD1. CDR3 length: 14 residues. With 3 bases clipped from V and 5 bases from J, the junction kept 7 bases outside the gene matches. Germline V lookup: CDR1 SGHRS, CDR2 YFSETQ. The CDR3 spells CASSYGQGGDEQYV. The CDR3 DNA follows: TGCGCCAGCAGCTACGGACAGGGAGGCGACGAGCAGTACGTC.

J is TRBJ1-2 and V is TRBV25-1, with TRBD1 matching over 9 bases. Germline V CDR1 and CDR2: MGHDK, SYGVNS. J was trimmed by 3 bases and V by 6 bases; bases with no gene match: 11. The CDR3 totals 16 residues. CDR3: CASSGTGPGPHYGYTF. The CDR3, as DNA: TGTGCCAGCAGCGGGACAGGGCCAGGCCCCCACTATGGCTACACCTTC.

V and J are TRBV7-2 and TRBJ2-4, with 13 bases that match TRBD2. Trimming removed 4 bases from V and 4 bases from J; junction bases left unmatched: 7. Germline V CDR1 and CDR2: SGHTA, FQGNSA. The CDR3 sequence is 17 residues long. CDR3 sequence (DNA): TGTGCCAGCAGCTCTACTAGCGGGAGGGTGGAAAAAAACATTCAGTACTTC. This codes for CASSSTSGRVEKNIQYF. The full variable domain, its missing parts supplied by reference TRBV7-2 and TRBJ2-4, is GAGVSQSPSNKVTEKGKDVELRCDPISGHTALYWYRQSLGQGLEFLIYFQGNSAPDKSGLPSDRFSAERTGGSVSTLTIQRTQQEDSAVYLCASSSTSGRVEKNIQYFGAGTRLSVL.

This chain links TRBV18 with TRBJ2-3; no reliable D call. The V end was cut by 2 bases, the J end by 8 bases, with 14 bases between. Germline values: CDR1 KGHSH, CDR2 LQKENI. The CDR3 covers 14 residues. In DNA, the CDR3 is TGTGCCAGCTCACCAAATATACAGCTTCCTACGCAGTATTTT. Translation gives CASSPNIQLPTQYF. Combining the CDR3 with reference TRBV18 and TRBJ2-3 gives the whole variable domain NAGVMQNPRHLVRRRGQEARLRCSPMKGHSHVYWYRQLPEEGLKFMVYLQKENIIDESGMPKERFSAEFPKEGPSILRIQQVVRGDSAAYFCASSPNIQLPTQYFGPGTRLTVL.

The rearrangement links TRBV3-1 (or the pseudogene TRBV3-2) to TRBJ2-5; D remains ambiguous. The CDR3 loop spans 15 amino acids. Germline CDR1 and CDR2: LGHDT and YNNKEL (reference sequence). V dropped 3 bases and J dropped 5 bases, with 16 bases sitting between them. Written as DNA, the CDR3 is TGTGCCAGCAGCCACTCCGACACCTCCTGGGAGACCCAGTACTTC. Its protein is CASSHSDTSWETQYF.

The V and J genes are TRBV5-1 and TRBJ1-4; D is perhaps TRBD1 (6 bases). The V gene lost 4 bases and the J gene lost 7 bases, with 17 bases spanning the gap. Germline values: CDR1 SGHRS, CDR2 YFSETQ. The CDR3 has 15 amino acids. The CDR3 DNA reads TGCGCCAGCAGCCTTTCTACAGGGAATAGTGAAAAACTGTTTTTT. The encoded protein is CASSLSTGNSEKLFF.

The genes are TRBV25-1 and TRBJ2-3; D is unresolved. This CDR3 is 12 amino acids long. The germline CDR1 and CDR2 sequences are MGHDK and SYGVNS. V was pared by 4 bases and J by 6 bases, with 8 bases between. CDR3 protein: CASSASPDTQYF. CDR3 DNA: TGTGCCAGCAGTGCGAGCCCGGATACGCAGTATTTT.

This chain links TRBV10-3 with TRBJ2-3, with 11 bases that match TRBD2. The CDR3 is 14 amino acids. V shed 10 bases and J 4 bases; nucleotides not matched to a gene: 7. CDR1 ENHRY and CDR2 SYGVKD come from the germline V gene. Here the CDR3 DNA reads TGTGCCACCGTACTAGCGGGAGTCCCAGATACGCAGTATTTT. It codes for CATVLAGVPDTQYF.